One sample yielded the 13 T cell receptor beta chains listed below, sequenced in a study of control samples from healthy donors and cancer patients. This table comes from immunoSEQ multiplex PCR, and its TCRdb copy is limited to in-frame clones, with some not included. The sample carries around 140,000 clones, around 92% recorded once. Sequenced input: blood. The receptors originated from a woman aged 50 to 65 in good health.

The gene calls are TRBV18 and TRBJ1-6, with D unresolved. The CDR3 is 14 residues long. Germline V gene sequence: CDR1 KGHSH, CDR2 LQKENI. V lost 3 bases and J 10 bases, leaving 13 bases between the germline ends. Here the CDR3 reads CASSPHPGASPLHF. The CDR3 coding sequence is TGTGCCAGCTCACCTCACCCGGGAGCCTCACCCCTCCACTTT.

The chain joins TRBV5-8 to TRBJ2-5, with 10 positions matching TRBD1. Trimming removed 0 bases from V and 4 bases from J; junction bases left unmatched: 6. CDR1 SGHTS and CDR2 YDEGEE come from the germline V gene. The CDR3 covers 16 residues. The CDR3 coding sequence is TGTGCCAGCAGCTTGGGCGACAGGGGGCAGGCAGAGACCCAGTACTTC. As protein: CASSLGDRGQAETQYF.

V and J are TRBV28 and TRBJ1-5; D unclear. Trimming removed 1 base at V and 3 bases at J, with 13 bases between. CDR1 and CDR2 from the germline V gene are MDHEN and SYDVKM. The CDR3 covers 16 residues. The CDR3 DNA sequence: TGTGCCAGCAGTTTATTCGGCAGCAGAGACAATCAGCCCCAGCATTTT. It translates to CASSLFGSRDNQPQHF.

V gene TRBV4-2 combines with J gene TRBJ1-1; a possible D gene is TRBD1 (6 bases). The germline V and J ends were trimmed by 3 bases and 1 base, with 12 bases remaining between them. This CDR3 has 15 amino acids. Germline values: CDR1 LGHNA, CDR2 YNFKEQ. The chain's CDR3 is CASSHPEGGNTEAFF. For the CDR3, the DNA is TGTGCCAGCAGCCATCCGGAAGGGGGGAACACTGAAGCTTTCTTT.

CDR3 amino acids: CASSPGQTEAFF. The CDR3 nucleotides read TGTGCCAGCAGCCCGGGACAGACCGAAGCTTTCTTT. This chain links TRBV7-9 with TRBJ1-1, with TRBD1 matching 7 bases. CDR1 and CDR2 from the germline V gene are SEHNR and FQNEAQ (reference sequence). J gave up 8 bases and V 5 bases, and 5 bases lay outside the gene matches. The CDR3 is 12 amino acids.

The chain has TRBV18 and TRBJ1-1; the match to TRBD1 covers 8 bases. Germline assignment: CDR1 KGHSH and CDR2 LQKENI. The trim removed 3 bases at V and 4 bases at J, leaving 4 bases unmatched. CDR3 length: 14 amino acids. As DNA, the CDR3 is TGTGCCAGCTCACCTCCAGGGGGCATCACTGAAGCTTTCTTT. It translates to CASSPPGGITEAFF.

V gene TRBV4-2 combines with J gene TRBJ2-1; 8 bases map to TRBD2. This CDR3 region has 14 residues. The V segment lost 3 bases and the J segment 8 bases; nucleotides outside the gene matches: 6. Germline V lookup: CDR1 LGHNA, CDR2 YNFKEQ. CDR3 amino acids: CASSQGLGSHEQFF. The CDR3, as DNA: TGTGCCAGCAGCCAGGGACTAGGAAGTCATGAGCAGTTCTTC.

The gene calls are TRBV12-3 or TRBV12-4 and TRBJ1-5, with D perhaps matching TRBD1 (6 bases). The germline V and J ends were trimmed by 3 bases and 7 bases, with 7 bases remaining between them. There are 12 residues in the CDR3. The CDR3 region has the DNA TGTGCCAGCAGTTTTCAGGGGCAGCCCCAGCATTTT. This encodes CASSFQGQPQHF.

This clone was seen only once. The chain links TRBV7-9 to TRBJ1-1; D gene ambiguous. The CDR3 runs to 14 residues. From germline, CDR1 is SEHNR and CDR2 FQNEAQ (reference sequence). Trimming took off 1 base at V and 4 bases at J, with 10 bases between the two ends. CDR3: CASSLDSIPTEAFF. In DNA form, the CDR3 reads TGTGCCAGCAGCTTAGATAGCATTCCCACTGAAGCTTTCTTT.

The rearrangement joins TRBV19 to TRBJ1-5; D may be TRBD1 (5 bases). The CDR3 runs 15 residues. Looked up from germline, CDR1 is LNHDA and CDR2 is SQIVND (reference sequence). The V and J ends lost 5 bases and 7 bases respectively, with 18 bases between them. This chain's CDR3 is CASSGGGAPIQPQHF. In DNA form, the CDR3 reads TGTGCCAGTAGTGGGGGGGGTGCTCCCATCCAGCCCCAGCATTTT. The entire variable domain, with the rest obtained from reference TRBV19 and TRBJ1-5, is as follows: DGGITQSPKYLFRKEGQNVTLSCEQNLNHDAMYWYRQDPGQGLRLIYYSQIVNDFQKGDIAEGYSVSREKKESFPLTVTSAQKNPTAFYLCASSGGGAPIQPQHFGDGTRLSIL.

V and J are TRBV20-1 and TRBJ2-5; D ambiguous. V was clipped by 3 bases and J by 4 bases, with 12 bases between them. The CDR3 has 13 amino acids. CDR1 is DFQATT, CDR2 SNEGSKA, per germline (reference sequence). The CDR3 DNA reads TGCAGTGCTAGTCCCCTCGTACCAGAGACCCAGTACTTC. This sequence encodes CSASPLVPETQYF.

The chain employs TRBV9 and TRBJ1-4; D remains unclear. Trimming removed 0 bases from V and 7 bases from J, with 13 bases in between. The CDR3 loop spans 15 amino acids. Germline CDR1 reads SGDLS; CDR2 reads YYNGEE. The CDR3 region has the DNA TGTGCCAGCAGCGTAGCTGCTGCTTCGGGTGAAAAACTGTTTTTT. It specifies CASSVAAASGEKLFF.

This clone is a singleton in its sample. The chain joins TRBV11-2 to TRBJ1-5; 9 bases agree with TRBD1. The CDR3 is 16 amino acids. Losses at the gene ends were 3 bases for V and 6 bases for J; bases not matched to a gene: 9. Germline CDR1 SGHAT, CDR2 FQNNGV. CDR3 DNA sequence: TGTGCCAGCAGCTTTGGTTTACAGGGGGCGGGTCAGCCCCAGCATTTT. Translating it yields CASSFGLQGAGQPQHF.